The entry that follows covers one T cell receptor beta chain sequence. Clones were sequenced by immunoSEQ multiplex PCR, and TCRdb holds only the in-frame ones, with some missing. The sample holds under 200,000 clones, 83% seen once. The data originate from a study of blood T cell repertoires in COVID-19. CDR1 is SEHNR and CDR2 is FQNEAQ in the germline V gene (reference sequence). The CDR3 contains 16 residues. The V end was cut by 1 base, the J end by 1 base, with 13 bases between. The chain links TRBV7-9 to TRBJ1-1; weak D call: TRBD1 (5 bases). The TCR was taken from a woman of 80 years or more with acute or convalescent COVID-19. Input material: peripheral blood. The CDR3 coding sequence is TGTGCCAGCAGCTTAGGGGGGGGGACCCGGAACACTGAAGCTTTCTTT. Translated, it gives CASSLGGGTRNTEAFF.